Detailed here is one T cell receptor (beta chain). The entry originates in a study of identical twins. A single record per CDR3 protein comes from TCRdb applying MiXCR to the 5' RACE reads. The sample gives 500,000 or so distinct CDR3 sequences, roughly a fifth of which show up once; around 0.9% is in the top ten. In addition, the sample was reused for a study of T cells expressing NK-cell markers.

The clonotype originates from a woman between 18 and 30 years old in good health. The sample consisted of CD4+ T cells sorted from blood.

CDR3 sequence: CASSLLGGGAQYF. The CDR3 DNA sequence: TGTGCCAGCAGCTTACTAGGGGGAGGAGCCCAGTACTTC. The chain combines TRBV7-2 with TRBJ2-5, with D perhaps given as TRBD1 or TRBD2 (6 bases each). Trimming shortened V by 2 bases and J by 9 bases, and 13 bases separated the two germline ends. The germline V gene has CDR1 SGHTA and CDR2 FQGNSA. The CDR3 runs to 13 residues.